Each of the 9 T cell receptor beta chains below was sequenced from the same sample in a study of T-cell reconstitution after alpha-beta-depleted transplantation in children. The TCRbeta library incorporated unique molecular identifiers. TCRdb ran MiXCR on the PCR reads and lists one entry per CDR3 protein. The table records hundreds of thousands of distinct CDR3 sequences, roughly 15% of them present only once. Source: PBMCs from the stem cell graft donor, taken from the stem cell graft. All receptors come from a human donor who donated a stem cell graft to a child with acute myeloid leukemia.

In this sample, this clonotype turned up a few times. CDR3 in DNA: TGTGCCAGCAGCCAATTAAGTAGCGGGGTTGGGACCCAGTACTTC. This translates into CASSQLSSGVGTQYF. This chain links TRBV4-2 with TRBJ2-5, with 8 positions matching TRBD2. J was trimmed by 7 bases and V by 2 bases; bases with no gene match: 9. This CDR3 has 15 amino acids. The germline V gene has CDR1 LGHNA and CDR2 YNFKEQ.

This clonotype was counted ten times or more. The chain is built from TRBV20-1 and TRBJ2-3, with 10 bases aligning to TRBD1. The length of the CDR3 is 14 residues. Per the germline V gene, CDR1 is DFQATT and CDR2 is SNEGSKA (reference sequence). V gave up 6 bases and J gave up 6 bases; unmatched junction bases: 9. The CDR3: CSARTGGNSDTQYF. CDR3 bases: TGCAGTGCCAGGACAGGGGGAAACTCGGATACGCAGTATTTT.

At least ten counts were recorded for this clonotype. V usage is TRBV24-1 and J usage is TRBJ2-5; 7 bases fit TRBD1. V shed 10 bases, J shed 2 bases, and the junction held 12 bases outside the gene matches. Germline-derived CDR1 and CDR2 are KGHDR and SFDVKD. CDR3 length equals 15 residues. The CDR3 DNA reads as TGTGCCACTTCCTCTGTACAGGGGTCACAAGAGACCCAGTACTTC. This sequence encodes CATSSVQGSQETQYF.

This clonotype was recorded a few times. V is TRBV12-3 or TRBV12-4 and J is TRBJ2-5; 10 nucleotides align to TRBD1. This CDR3 is built from 16 residues. J lost 3 bases, V lost 4 bases, and 8 bases had no gene match. As DNA, the CDR3 is TGTGCCAGCAGTTCGGGACAGGGGTATCTCGAAGAGACCCAGTACTTC. This translates into CASSSGQGYLEETQYF.

This clonotype was seen more than once but under ten times. This chain uses TRBV20-1 with TRBJ1-1, with D uncertain. Trimming left V 3 bases short and J 3 bases short, with 11 bases between. Germline loops: CDR1 DFQATT, CDR2 SNEGSKA (reference sequence). CDR3 length: 13 residues. For the CDR3, the DNA is TGCAGTGCTAGGGTTGTAGGGCACACTGAAGCTTTCTTT. This encodes CSARVVGHTEAFF.

The chain carries TRBV12-3 or TRBV12-4 and TRBJ2-1, with TRBD1 matching over 7 bases. The CDR3 contains 12 residues. With 6 bases clipped from V and 4 bases from J, the junction kept 0 bases outside the gene matches. CDR3 in amino acids: CASRTGYNEQFF. The CDR3 bases are TGTGCCAGCAGGACAGGGTACAATGAGCAGTTCTTC.

The J gene is TRBJ2-7, the V gene TRBV25-1; D call uncertain. Germline loops: CDR1 MGHDK, CDR2 SYGVNS. This CDR3 has 13 amino acids. V was clipped by 3 bases and J by 4 bases, with 10 bases between them. Here the CDR3 DNA reads TGTGCCAGCAGTGATAGGGTAGGGTACGAGCAGTACGTC. Translation gives CASSDRVGYEQYV.

This chain links TRBV4-2 with TRBJ2-2, with TRBD1 identical over 8 bases. J gave up 6 bases and V 0 bases, and 12 bases lay outside the gene matches. The CDR3 is 18 amino acids. Germline V gene lookup returns CDR1 LGHNA and CDR2 YNFKEQ. CDR3 DNA: TGTGCCAGCAGCCAAGATCGGGTTGTAACAGGGGGAGCCGGGGAGCTGTTTTTT. Its translation: CASSQDRVVTGGAGELFF.

The chain combines TRBV5-1 with TRBJ2-3; D gene unclear. V was trimmed by 7 bases and J by 2 bases, leaving 14 bases between them. In germline, CDR1 is SGHRS, CDR2 YFSETQ. The CDR3 extends over 14 amino acids. As DNA, the CDR3 is TGCGCCAGCTCCACAGACGCGTCCACAGATACGCAGTATTTT. It specifies CASSTDASTDTQYF.